The 22 T cell receptor beta chains given below trace back to one sample, sequenced in a study of blood T cell repertoires in COVID-19. Produced via immunoSEQ multiplex PCR; TCRdb's table is partial and in-frame only. The data hold 250,000 to 350,000 clones, with about nine tenths observed a single time. Sample: peripheral blood. These receptors all stem from a young woman with COVID-19, enrolled during active disease.

The chain uses TRBV4-1 and TRBJ1-2; 10 nucleotides align to TRBD1. V shed 4 bases and J 4 bases; nucleotides not matched to a gene: 6. Looked up from germline, CDR1 is MGHRA and CDR2 is YSYEKL. This CDR3 region has 15 residues. The CDR3 DNA reads as TGCGCCAGCAGCCTTCCCGGGACAGGGGTCTATGGCTACACCTTC. Amino acids: CASSLPGTGVYGYTF.

A few counts support this clone. The chain carries TRBV5-4 and TRBJ1-1; TRBD1 might be the D (6 bases). V was trimmed by 6 bases and J by 7 bases, leaving 19 bases between them. Germline CDR1 is SGHNT and CDR2 is YYREEE (reference sequence). The CDR3 runs 14 residues. CDR3 bases: TGTGCCAGCATCAGGCAGGGGCAACGCGGTGAAGCTTTCTTT. Protein: CASIRQGQRGEAFF.

The V call is TRBV27, the J call TRBJ2-1, with 11 bases identical to TRBD2. The length of the CDR3 is 15 residues. Germline CDR1 reads MNHEY; CDR2 reads SMNVEV (reference sequence). V was pared by 5 bases and J by 9 bases, with 9 bases of the junction left unmatched. CDR3: CASSLVLAGASEQFF. For the CDR3, the DNA is TGTGCCAGCAGTCTCGTACTAGCGGGAGCTTCTGAGCAGTTCTTC.

CDR3 nucleotides: TGCAGTGCTAGTTACGGGACAGGGTACCAAGAGACCCAGTACTTC. Protein sequence: CSASYGTGYQETQYF. This chain joins TRBV20-1 and TRBJ2-5; TRBD1 agrees at 9 bases. The CDR3 has 15 amino acids. Germline lookup yields CDR1 DFQATT and CDR2 SNEGSKA (reference sequence). The junction had 5 bases not matched to a gene; V was cut back by 3 bases and J by 0 bases.

The chain joins TRBV30 to TRBJ2-1; the match to TRBD2 covers 9 bases. J lost 9 bases, V lost 0 bases, and 9 bases had no gene match. The length of the CDR3 is 15 residues. Per the germline V gene, CDR1 is GTSNPN and CDR2 is SVGIG (reference sequence). CDR3 nucleotide sequence: TGTGCCTGGAGTGTTCTAGCGGGAAGGTTTTCTGAGCAGTTCTTC. It is translated as CAWSVLAGRFSEQFF.

The chain carries TRBV15 and TRBJ1-2; D perhaps matches TRBD1 (6 bases). The CDR3 is made up of 13 amino acids. Trimming cost V 2 bases and J 8 bases, with 12 bases left between them. Looked up from germline, CDR1 is LNHNV and CDR2 is YYDKDF (reference sequence). For the CDR3, the DNA is TGTGCCACCAGCAGAACCTACAGGGACGGCTACACCTTC. Protein: CATSRTYRDGYTF.

The CDR3 sequence is CAWSSNRGGNEKLFF. The DNA of the CDR3 is TGTGCCTGGAGTTCGAACAGGGGAGGTAATGAAAAACTGTTTTTT. The J gene is TRBJ1-4, the V gene TRBV30; TRBD1 matches at 7 bases. V gave up 2 bases and J gave up 4 bases; unmatched junction bases: 7. The germline V gene has CDR1 GTSNPN and CDR2 SVGIG (reference sequence). The CDR3 totals 15 residues. Together with reference TRBV30 and TRBJ1-4, the CDR3 gives the full variable domain: SQTIHQWPATLVQPVGSPLSLECTVEGTSNPNLYWYRQAAGRGLQLLFYSVGIGQISSEVPQNLSASRPQDRQFILSSKKLLLSDSGFYLCAWSSNRGGNEKLFFGSGTQLSVL.

This clone was observed once. J is TRBJ2-7 and V is TRBV6-6; 12 nucleotides align to TRBD2. Germline V gene sequence: CDR1 MNHNY, CDR2 SVGAGI (reference sequence). V shed 0 bases, J shed 4 bases, and the junction held 1 base outside the gene matches. This CDR3 comprises 15 residues. CDR3 sequence reads: CASSYSGTSGYEQYF. CDR3 nucleotides: TGTGCCAGCAGTTACTCGGGGACTAGCGGGTACGAGCAGTACTTC.

V usage is TRBV5-1 and J usage is TRBJ2-2; 7 bases match TRBD1. With 0 bases clipped from V and 1 base from J, the junction kept 0 bases outside the gene matches. The CDR3 covers 15 residues. From germline, CDR1 is SGHRS and CDR2 YFSETQ. CDR3 protein: CASSLDRGNTGELFF. The CDR3 DNA is TGCGCCAGCAGCTTGGACAGGGGGAACACCGGGGAGCTGTTTTTT.

The V call is TRBV9, the J call TRBJ2-5; D uncertain. Trimming removed 0 bases from V and 1 base from J, with 7 bases in between. The CDR3 sequence is 14 residues long. The V gene's germline CDR1 is SGDLS and CDR2 YYNGEE. The CDR3 DNA reads TGTGCCAGCAGCGTAGAACAGAGCCAAGAGACCCAGTACTTC. Protein: CASSVEQSQETQYF.

The rearrangement links TRBV12-3 or TRBV12-4 to TRBJ1-1, with a possible D match to TRBD1 (5 bases). V was pared by 1 base and J by 11 bases, with 14 bases between. CDR3 length: 13 amino acids. The CDR3 nucleotides read TGTGCCAGCAGTTTAGGGCAGGGACTTATGGCTTTCTTT. Its protein is CASSLGQGLMAFF.

The V gene is TRBV4-2, the J gene TRBJ2-1; D unclear. The CDR3 contains 15 residues. V dropped 0 bases and J dropped 6 bases, with 12 bases sitting between them. Germline V gene lookup returns CDR1 LGHNA and CDR2 YNFKEQ. The CDR3: CASSQDPRLGNEQFF. The CDR3 DNA follows: TGTGCCAGCAGCCAAGATCCTAGGCTTGGCAATGAGCAGTTCTTC.

This sequence joins TRBV3-1 (or the pseudogene TRBV3-2) and TRBJ2-5; TRBD2 matches 10 bases. V was clipped by 3 bases and J by 5 bases; unmatched bases: 6. This CDR3 has 15 residues. Germline V lookup: CDR1 LGHDT, CDR2 YNNKEL (reference sequence). CDR3 residues: CASSQNPSGSETQYF. CDR3 coding DNA: TGTGCCAGCAGCCAGAATCCTAGCGGGAGTGAGACCCAGTACTTC.

The rearrangement uses TRBV5-1 and TRBJ1-5, with 7 bases lining up with TRBD1. V shed 4 bases, J shed 5 bases, and the junction held 3 bases outside the gene matches. The CDR3 length is 13 residues. Germline V gene lookup returns CDR1 SGHRS and CDR2 YFSETQ. DNA for the CDR3: TGCGCCAGCAGCGATACAGGGGATCAGCCCCAGCATTTT. Translating gives CASSDTGDQPQHF.

The rearrangement links TRBV18 to TRBJ1-1, with 7 bases aligning to TRBD1. CDR1 KGHSH and CDR2 LQKENI come from the germline V gene. The trim removed 5 bases at V and 5 bases at J, leaving 5 bases unmatched. The CDR3 runs to 13 residues. Here the CDR3 reads CASSGNRGTEAFF. The CDR3 region has the DNA TGTGCCAGCTCAGGAAACAGGGGAACTGAAGCTTTCTTT. Complete variable domain (other parts from reference TRBV18 and TRBJ1-1): NAGVMQNPRHLVRRRGQEARLRCSPMKGHSHVYWYRQLPEEGLKFMVYLQKENIIDESGMPKERFSAEFPKEGPSILRIQQVVRGDSAAYFCASSGNRGTEAFFGQGTRLTVV.

This sequence joins TRBV16 and TRBJ1-2, with D unclear. V shed 2 bases and J shed 5 bases, with 9 bases lying between them. Germline CDR1 is KGHSY and CDR2 is FQNENV. CDR3 length: 13 amino acids. The CDR3 is CASSQPGAYGYTF. The CDR3 DNA reads TGTGCCAGCAGCCAACCTGGAGCTTATGGCTACACCTTC.

Here the CDR3 reads CASSIGLESYNEQFF. The CDR3 region has the DNA TGTGCCAGTAGTATAGGCCTAGAATCCTACAATGAGCAGTTCTTC. The chain combines TRBV19 with TRBJ2-1, with D unresolved. Germline CDR1 LNHDA, CDR2 SQIVND (reference sequence). Trimming shortened V by 1 base and J by 1 base, and 8 bases separated the two germline ends. The CDR3 loop spans 15 amino acids. The full variable domain, in which reference TRBV19 and TRBJ2-1 provide the parts outside the CDR3, is DGGITQSPKYLFRKEGQNVTLSCEQNLNHDAMYWYRQDPGQGLRLIYYSQIVNDFQKGDIAEGYSVSREKKESFPLTVTSAQKNPTAFYLCASSIGLESYNEQFFGPGTRLTVL.

This clone occurred once. This chain joins TRBV6-4 and TRBJ2-3; no reliable D call. CDR1 and CDR2 (germline): MRHNA, SNTAGT. This CDR3 region has 13 residues. The V gene lost 4 bases and the J gene lost 5 bases, with 10 bases spanning the gap. The CDR3 protein is CASSARNGDTQYF. For the CDR3, the DNA is TGTGCCAGCAGTGCGAGGAACGGAGATACGCAGTATTTT.

The gene calls are TRBV13 and TRBJ2-1; D might be TRBD2 (6 bases). This CDR3 has 14 amino acids. CDR1 is PRHDT, CDR2 FYEKMQ, per germline (reference sequence). V was pared by 0 bases and J by 9 bases, with 12 bases between. This CDR3 is CASSLGDPGGEQFF. CDR3 sequence (DNA): TGTGCCAGCAGCTTAGGTGACCCCGGGGGTGAGCAGTTCTTC.

This sequence joins TRBV5-6 and TRBJ1-1, with D perhaps TRBD1 (6 bases). Trimming removed 4 bases from V and 5 bases from J, with 18 bases in between. Germline V gives CDR1 SGHDT, CDR2 YYEEEE. The CDR3 has 15 amino acids. The CDR3 DNA is TGTGCCAGCAGCCCTCTGAACAGGGATGGAACTGAAGCTTTCTTT. Translation: CASSPLNRDGTEAFF.

The genes are TRBV7-9 and TRBJ1-1; D not certain. The V gene lost 5 bases and the J gene lost 5 bases, with 9 bases spanning the gap. CDR1 is SEHNR, CDR2 FQNEAQ, per germline (reference sequence). The CDR3 loop spans 12 amino acids. CDR3 DNA: TGTGCCAGCAGCATGACTGTAACTGAAGCTTTCTTT. Translated, it gives CASSMTVTEAFF. Full variable domain (remainder filled in from reference TRBV7-9 and TRBJ1-1): DTGVSQNPRHKITKRGQNVTFRCDPISEHNRLYWYRQTLGQGPEFLTYFQNEAQLEKSRLLSDRFSAERPKGSFSTLEIQRTEQGDSAMYLCASSMTVTEAFFGQGTRLTVV.

The V gene is TRBV5-4, the J gene TRBJ2-3; TRBD1 matches 10 bases. Trimming at V came to 3 bases and at J to 0 bases, leaving 16 bases not matched to a gene. Germline CDR1 SGHNT, CDR2 YYREEE (reference sequence). The CDR3 consists of 20 residues. This chain's CDR3 is CASSSNRDRGLKYSTDTQYF. DNA for the CDR3: TGTGCCAGCAGCTCCAACCGGGACAGGGGTCTAAAGTACAGCACAGATACGCAGTATTTT.